This entry is about one T cell receptor (beta chain). Its antigen is currently unknown. This record comes from a study of PD-L1 blockade in urothelial cancer. Time point reported: pretreatment peripheral blood. Into every PCR, synthetic TCR analog templates were spiked. Profiled with immunoSEQ multiplex PCR; TCRdb holds only in-frame clones, not every one. The sample shows about 130,000 clones, approximately 84% of them seen only once. The CDR3 totals 14 residues. Germline-derived CDR1 and CDR2 are SNHLY and FYNNEI. V lost 4 bases and J lost 2; bases outside the gene matches: 3. Study-level findings and limits: Patients with durable benefit had greater blood expansion of tumor-associated TCR clones 3 weeks into treatment.

The clonotype originates from a man aged 50-60 years with urothelial cancer. Material: PBMCs, obtained around atezolizumab (anti-PD-L1) treatment. The rearrangement links TRBV2 to TRBJ2-3, with 7 positions matching TRBD2. CDR3 bases: TGTGCCAGCAGTGGCGGGAGCTTCACAGATACGCAGTATTTT. Protein sequence: CASSGGSFTDTQYF. The variable domain in full, with the rest retrieved from reference TRBV2 and TRBJ2-3, is EPEVTQTPSHQVTQMGQEVILRCVPISNHLYFYWYRQILGQKVEFLVSFYNNEISEKSEIFDDQFSVERPDGSNFTLKIRSTKLEDSAMYFCASSGGSFTDTQYFGPGTRLTVL.